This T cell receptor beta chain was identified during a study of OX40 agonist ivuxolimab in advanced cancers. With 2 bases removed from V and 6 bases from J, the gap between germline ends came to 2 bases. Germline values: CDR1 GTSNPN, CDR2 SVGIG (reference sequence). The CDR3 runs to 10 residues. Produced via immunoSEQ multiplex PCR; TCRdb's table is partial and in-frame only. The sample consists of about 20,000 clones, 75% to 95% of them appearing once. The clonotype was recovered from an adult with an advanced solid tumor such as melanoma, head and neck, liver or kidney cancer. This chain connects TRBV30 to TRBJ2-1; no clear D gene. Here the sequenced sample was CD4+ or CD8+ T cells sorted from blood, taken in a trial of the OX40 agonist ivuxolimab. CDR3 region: CAWSTNEQFF. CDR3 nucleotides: TGTGCCTGGAGTACCAATGAGCAGTTCTTC.